Sequencing of this TCR beta chain was carried out in a study of OX40 agonist ivuxolimab in advanced cancers. About the study: Ivuxolimab, an agonist antibody against OX40 (CD134), was given to patients. The dose-escalation group included hepatocellular carcinoma, melanoma, renal cell carcinoma and head and neck cancer. Study-level points and caveats: There were, on average, more expanded clones in CD8+ T cells than in CD4+. With doses of 0.1 to 3.0 mg/kg, CD4+ and CD8+ blood T cells had undergone clonal expansion by week 6.

The germline CDR1 and CDR2 sequences are MNHNY and SVGAGI (reference sequence). V was cut by 8 bases and J by 6 bases, with 12 bases left in between. CDR3 length: 12 residues. Comments on this clone: As yet, its antigen is unknown.

TCRdb keeps only in-frame clones here, not all; method: immunoSEQ multiplex PCR. The sample comprises 65,000 to 80,000 clones, around 90% of which are singletons, and 10% to 15% rests with the top ten. The sequence came from an adult with an advanced solid tumor such as melanoma, head and neck, liver or kidney cancer. The chain employs TRBV6-6 and TRBJ2-3; D unclear. This specimen was CD4+ or CD8+ T cells sorted from blood, taken in a trial of the OX40 agonist ivuxolimab. The chain's CDR3 is CASFSSLDTQYF. CDR3 in DNA: TGTGCCAGCTTTTCCTCTTTGGATACGCAGTATTTT.